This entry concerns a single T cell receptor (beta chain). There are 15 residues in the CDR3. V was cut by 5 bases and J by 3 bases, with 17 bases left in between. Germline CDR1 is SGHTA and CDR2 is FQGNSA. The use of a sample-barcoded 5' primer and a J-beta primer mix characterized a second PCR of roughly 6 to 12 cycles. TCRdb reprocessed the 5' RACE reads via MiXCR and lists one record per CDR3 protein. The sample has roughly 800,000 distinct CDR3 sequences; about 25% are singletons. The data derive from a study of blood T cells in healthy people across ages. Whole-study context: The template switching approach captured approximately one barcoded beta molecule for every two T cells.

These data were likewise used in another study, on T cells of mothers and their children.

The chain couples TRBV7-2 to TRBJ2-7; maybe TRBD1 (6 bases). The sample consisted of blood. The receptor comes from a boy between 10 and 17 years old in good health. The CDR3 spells CASSTYRDKGYEQYF. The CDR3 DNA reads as TGTGCCAGCAGCACCTACCGGGACAAGGGCTACGAGCAGTACTTC.